What follows are 14 T cell receptor beta chains derived from one specimen sequenced in a study of T cell responses to AZD1222 COVID-19 vaccine. Profiling relied on immunoSEQ multiplex PCR, and the TCRdb table lists in-frame clones only, not all of them. This table has about 48,000 clones, 65% to 90% appearing once. The starting material was peripheral blood, obtained 28 days after the second AZD1222 dose. The receptor set was obtained from an adult who received the AZD1222 COVID-19 vaccine.

This clone was observed once. The chain employs TRBV4-1 and TRBJ1-6; D uncertain. This CDR3 spans 13 amino acids. Trimming left V 0 bases short and J 10 bases short, with 7 bases between. Germline CDR1 and CDR2: MGHRA and YSYEKL. Here the CDR3 reads CASSQEGLSPLHF. The CDR3 DNA follows: TGCGCCAGCAGCCAAGAGGGCTTGTCACCCCTCCACTTT.

The chain recombines TRBV12-5 with TRBJ2-3; maybe TRBD2 (5 bases). Trimming stripped 6 bases from V and 3 bases from J, with 10 bases between. The CDR3 is 13 amino acids. Germline V gene data show CDR1 as LGHNT and CDR2 as FRNRAP. The CDR3 DNA is TGTGCTAGTGGAACACGAGGGACAGATACGCAGTATTTT. This sequence encodes CASGTRGTDTQYF.

The J gene is TRBJ1-1, the V gene TRBV5-6; D not certain. Trimming took 1 base from V and 6 from J, leaving 10 bases between them. The CDR3 has 13 residues. The V gene's germline CDR1 is SGHDT and CDR2 YYEEEE. The CDR3 nucleotides are TGTGCCAGCAGCTTGACTGGGTTTCCTGAAGCTTTCTTT. The encoded protein is CASSLTGFPEAFF.

The chain uses TRBV9 and TRBJ2-3; 9 bases are a match to TRBD1. Germline CDR1 is SGDLS and CDR2 is YYNGEE. This CDR3 spans 13 amino acids. J was trimmed by 7 bases and V by 3 bases; bases with no gene match: 3. Here the CDR3 reads CASSGDRDNTQYF. CDR3 coding DNA: TGTGCCAGCAGCGGGGACAGGGACAATACGCAGTATTTT.

J is TRBJ2-3 and V is TRBV9; 11 nucleotides line up with TRBD2. Germline assignment: CDR1 SGDLS and CDR2 YYNGEE. CDR3 size: 17 residues. V dropped 7 bases and J dropped 2; count of bases not matched to a gene: 12. CDR3 DNA: TGTGCCAGCCGGAGGGGGGGGACTAGCGGTACCACAGATACGCAGTATTTT. Translated, it gives CASRRGGTSGTTDTQYF.

This chain joins TRBV7-3 and TRBJ2-3, with D perhaps matching TRBD2 (6 bases). Germline CDR1 SGHTA, CDR2 FQGTGA. Trimming took off 1 base at V and 2 bases at J, with 13 bases between the two ends. There are 16 residues in the CDR3. The CDR3 sequence is CASSLMPAGFTDTQYF. CDR3 in DNA: TGTGCCAGCAGCTTAATGCCGGCGGGATTCACAGATACGCAGTATTTT.

The chain employs TRBV14 and TRBJ2-3; 7 bases match TRBD2. Losses at the gene ends were 0 bases for V and 4 bases for J; bases not matched to a gene: 10. CDR1 and CDR2 from the germline V gene are SGHDN and FVKESK. The CDR3 length is 17 residues. In DNA, the CDR3 is TGTGCCAGCAGCCAAGATGACGCGGGAGCGGTGGCAGATACGCAGTATTTT. Its translation is CASSQDDAGAVADTQYF.

The chain has TRBV9 and TRBJ2-2; 13 nucleotides line up with TRBD2. The germline CDR1 and CDR2 sequences are SGDLS and YYNGEE. This CDR3 comprises 17 residues. V shed 2 bases and J 4 bases; nucleotides not matched to a gene: 5. The CDR3 coding sequence is TGTGCCAGCAGCGTTTGGACTAGCGGGAGTGGCACCGGGGAGCTGTTTTTT. Protein: CASSVWTSGSGTGELFF.

The gene calls are TRBV5-1 and TRBJ2-3, with a tentative D call TRBD1 (6 bases). The germline V gene encodes CDR1 SGHRS and CDR2 YFSETQ. Trimming removed 4 bases at V and 6 bases at J, with 21 bases between. The CDR3 is 16 residues long. The CDR3 DNA follows: TGCGCCAGCAGCCTCCGGACAGCGAATTTGGCGGATACGCAGTATTTT. Translating it yields CASSLRTANLADTQYF.

V usage is TRBV24-1 and J usage is TRBJ1-2; D gene uncertain. CDR3 size: 12 residues. V dropped 4 bases and J dropped 3 bases, with 5 bases sitting between them. Per germline, CDR1 KGHDR and CDR2 SFDVKD. The CDR3 DNA follows: TGTGCCACCAGTGAGGGTGACTATGGCTACACCTTC. Its protein is CATSEGDYGYTF.

The rearrangement uses TRBV19 and TRBJ2-1, with TRBD2 identical over 11 bases. The CDR3 runs to 18 residues. J lost 8 bases, V lost 5 bases, and 17 bases had no gene match. CDR1 is LNHDA and CDR2 is SQIVND in the germline V gene (reference sequence). The CDR3: CASSLIPLLAGGRYEQFF. The CDR3 coding sequence is TGTGCCAGTAGTCTAATCCCACTTCTAGCGGGAGGTCGGTATGAGCAGTTCTTC.

The CDR3 DNA reads TGTGCCAGCAGCCAAAGGCCTTTTCAGCCCCAGCATTTT. The encoded protein is CASSQRPFQPQHF. V is TRBV14 and J is TRBJ1-5; D gene unclear. The CDR3 totals 13 residues. Germline CDR1 and CDR2: SGHDN and FVKESK. Trimming removed 2 bases from V and 6 bases from J, with 8 bases in between.

This chain connects TRBV11-2 to TRBJ2-3, with D maybe TRBD2 (6 bases). The germline gives CDR1 SGHAT, CDR2 FQNNGV. V was pared by 5 bases and J by 4 bases, with 19 bases between. The CDR3 is made up of 16 amino acids. The CDR3 region is CASSPLRRRGADTQYF. CDR3 nucleotide sequence: TGTGCCAGCAGCCCCCTCAGGCGGAGGGGAGCAGATACGCAGTATTTT.

The rearrangement uses TRBV24-1 and TRBJ1-1; TRBD1 agrees at 9 bases. Trimming cost V 7 bases and J 4 bases; bases outside gene matches: 3. The CDR3 runs 13 residues. Looked up from germline, CDR1 is KGHDR and CDR2 is SFDVKD. This CDR3 reads CATRGTGTTEAFF. CDR3 DNA sequence: TGTGCCACCAGGGGGACAGGGACCACTGAAGCTTTCTTT.